This paragraph covers one T cell receptor (beta chain) sequence. Its antigen is not identified. The CDR3 loop spans 13 amino acids. Trimming took off 4 bases at V and 0 bases at J, with 2 bases between the two ends. The germline gives CDR1 SGHRS, CDR2 YFSETQ. Clones were read by immunoSEQ multiplex PCR, and TCRdb kept only the in-frame ones, dropping some. The data contain 440,000 or so clones, 80% to 90% of them singletons. Treatment in this sample: around 19 received Ad26.COV2.S at low or high dose, single or two shots; 5 received placebo; per-sample allocation not given. Each sample was drawn 63 days after the first injection (of vaccine or placebo). It was an adult aged 18-55 years in Boston who was the donor. This sample was included in a study of Ad26.COV2.S vaccination and SARS-CoV-2 variants. Study context: Ad26.COV2.S shots went into the muscle once or twice, 56 days apart. Study findings and constraints: It was found that vaccine and placebo recipients had similar non-spike TCR breadth. Vaccine recipients showed a spike-specific TCR breadth that was higher than in placebo recipients.

This chain uses TRBV5-1 with TRBJ1-6; D call uncertain. The specimen was peripheral blood, collected in a trial of Ad26.COV2.S vaccine versus placebo. The clonotype was recovered from a person aged 18-65 years who received the Ad26.COV2.S COVID-19 vaccine or a placebo. The CDR3 bases are TGCGCCAGCAGCCCCTCCTATAATTCACCCCTCCACTTT. Translated: CASSPSYNSPLHF.